This T cell receptor (beta chain) was identified during a study of tumor and adjacent non-tumor tissue in lung cancer. At the level of the study: Stage I to III disease affected ten to eleven men and 4 or 5 women aged 31 to 76. Some 4.2 million productive TCRbeta reads were obtained per sample on average.

A word on this clonotype: The antigen is undetermined. This may arise from a read error, as a much more abundant clone is one base away.

Three rounds of nested PCR, following a modified ARM-PCR protocol, produced the TCRbeta library. TCRdb processed the multiplex PCR reads anew with MiXCR; each CDR3 protein has one entry. This sample has around 86,000 distinct CDR3 sequences, with over 55% found just once. Study-wide points: Tumor tissue had significantly higher TCR diversity than normal lung.

This sample's RNA came from whole unsorted tissue. Donors were chemotherapy-naive, newly diagnosed lung cancer surgical patients in China, August–November 2014. This CDR3 has 15 amino acids. Trimming removed 6 bases from V and 1 base from J, with 18 bases in between. Looked up from germline, CDR1 is SQVTM and CDR2 is ANQGSEA. Sequencing used lung tumor tissue. The source of this sequence is a middle-aged woman with non-small cell lung cancer. The chain links TRBV29-1 to TRBJ1-1; weak D call: TRBD1 (6 bases). DNA for the CDR3: TGCAGCGTCAGAGTAAGGGGGGCCGGGAACACTGAAGCTTTCTTT. This codes for CSVRVRGAGNTEAFF.